This T cell receptor (beta chain) was documented in a study of Ad26.COV2.S vaccination and SARS-CoV-2 variants. The protocol was immunoSEQ multiplex PCR, while the TCRdb copy is restricted to in-frame clones and leaves out a portion. The sample comprises about 350,000 clones, around 89% of which are singletons, and about 5% rests with the top ten. CDR1 and CDR2 from the germline V gene are SGHNT and YYREEE (reference sequence). Trimming stripped 5 bases from V and 2 bases from J, with 11 bases between. The CDR3 has 13 residues. This clone was picked up a small number of times. Treatment: approximately 18 received Ad26.COV2.S at low or high dose, single or two shots; about 5 received placebo; per-sample allocation not given. Sampling was performed 63 days after the first vaccine or placebo injection.

The V call is TRBV5-4, the J call TRBJ2-7; D may be TRBD1 (6 bases). The starting material was peripheral blood, obtained in a trial of Ad26.COV2.S vaccine versus placebo. This sequence was found in a person between 18 and 65 years old who received the Ad26.COV2.S COVID-19 vaccine or a placebo. This CDR3 reads CASSLGTTYEQYF. CDR3 DNA: TGTGCCAGCAGTCTTGGGACAACCTACGAGCAGTACTTC.